What follows are 26 T cell receptor beta chains derived from one specimen sequenced in a study of control samples from healthy donors and cancer patients. TCRdb keeps only in-frame clones here, not all; method: immunoSEQ multiplex PCR. Here the sample spans 150,000 or so clones, 92% being singletons. What was sequenced was blood. These receptors were obtained from a man younger than 35 in good health.

The chain is built from TRBV5-5 and TRBJ2-7; D unresolved. Trimming pared 0 bases from V and 3 bases from J, leaving 4 bases between. The CDR3 length is 12 residues. CDR1 SGHKS and CDR2 YYEKEE come from the germline V gene (reference sequence). For the CDR3, the DNA is TGTGCCAGCAGCTTGGGCCTCTACGAGCAGTACTTC. This sequence encodes CASSLGLYEQYF.

The rearrangement uses TRBV2 and TRBJ2-5; unclear D gene. Germline lookup yields CDR1 SNHLY and CDR2 FYNNEI. V lost 2 bases, J lost 5 bases, and 12 bases lay in between. The CDR3 is 14 residues long. CDR3 region: CASSEIKSGETQYF. CDR3 nucleotide sequence: TGTGCCAGCAGTGAAATAAAATCCGGGGAGACCCAGTACTTC.

The chain uses TRBV29-1 and TRBJ1-4; D gene ambiguous. This CDR3 region has 16 residues. CDR1 and CDR2 from the germline V gene are SQVTM and ANQGSEA. V gave up 7 bases and J gave up 4 bases, with 22 bases separating them. The CDR3 DNA sequence: TGCAGCGCTAGAAAAGAGGCCGGCAGCCTTAATGAAAAACTGTTTTTT. Its translation: CSARKEAGSLNEKLFF.

The chain couples TRBV10-2 to TRBJ1-2; a weak D match, TRBD1 (5 bases). V lost 4 bases and J lost 4, with 16 bases in between. The germline V gene has CDR1 WSHSY and CDR2 SAAADI. The CDR3 contains 15 residues. The CDR3 nucleotides are TGCGCCAGCAGTGGGGGGGGTGTTGCAGGCTATGGCTACACCTTC. It encodes CASSGGGVAGYGYTF.

The chain recombines TRBV6-6 with TRBJ2-2, with unresolved D. The germline V gene has CDR1 MNHNY and CDR2 SVGAGI (reference sequence). The CDR3 length is 17 residues. V gave up 5 bases and J gave up 4 bases, with 20 bases separating them. The CDR3 sequence is CASSPGSFSRSTGELFF. In DNA form, the CDR3 reads TGTGCCAGCAGTCCGGGCTCGTTCTCCCGGAGCACCGGGGAGCTGTTTTTT.

With respect to this clone: The junction and the germline gene differ at one end; a read error may be behind it. V usage is TRBV7-7 and J usage is TRBJ2-2; TRBD1 matches at 11 bases. CDR1 and CDR2 from the germline V gene are SSHAT and FNYEAQ (reference sequence). The CDR3 covers 15 residues. The CDR3 DNA is TGTGCCAGCAGCGCACCGGGACAGGGGGGCCGGGGAGCTGTTTTT. It encodes CASSAPGQGGRGAVF. The whole variable domain, remainder taken from reference TRBV7-7 and TRBJ2-2, is GAGVSQSPRYKVTKRGQDVTLRCDPISSHATLYWYQQALGQGPEFLTYFNYEAQPDKSGLPSDRFSAERPEGSISTLTIQRTEQRDSAMYRCASSAPGQGGRGAVFGEGSRLTVL.

V and J are TRBV6-6 and TRBJ2-5, with D perhaps TRBD2 (7 bases). CDR1 MNHNY and CDR2 SVGAGI come from the germline V gene (reference sequence). This CDR3 has 16 amino acids. With 0 bases removed from V and 3 bases from J, the gap between germline ends came to 14 bases. The CDR3 is CASSYSAGASEETQYF. CDR3 sequence (DNA): TGTGCCAGCAGTTACTCTGCGGGGGCTTCGGAAGAGACCCAGTACTTC.

This sequence joins TRBV6-6 and TRBJ2-2, with 9 bases that match TRBD1. In germline, CDR1 is MNHNY, CDR2 SVGAGI (reference sequence). The CDR3 is made up of 15 amino acids. V dropped 8 bases and J dropped 2; count of bases not matched to a gene: 6. The CDR3 protein is CASRPGQGNTGELFF. The CDR3 nucleotides are TGTGCCAGCCGACCGGGACAGGGAAACACCGGGGAGCTGTTTTTT.

With regard to this clone: Within the sample, other DNA sequences also encode this same CDR3. This sequence joins TRBV6-1 and TRBJ2-5, with 8 bases that match TRBD1. This CDR3 has 14 residues. Germline assignment: CDR1 MNHNS and CDR2 SASEGT. Unmatched junction bases numbered 5, after V lost 3 bases and J lost 5 bases. Written as DNA, the CDR3 is TGTGCCAGCAGTGAGGACAGGGTGAGGGAGACCCAGTACTTC. Residues: CASSEDRVRETQYF.

This chain links TRBV10-1 with TRBJ2-5; 9 bases fit TRBD1. After removal of 5 bases from V and 2 bases from J, the junction contained 9 bases not matched to a gene. Germline V gives CDR1 WNHNN, CDR2 SYGVQD (reference sequence). The CDR3 totals 16 residues. CDR3: CASSSTGGGSQETQYF. CDR3 DNA: TGCGCCAGCAGTTCGACAGGGGGGGGATCTCAAGAGACCCAGTACTTC.

V is TRBV5-1 and J is TRBJ1-3; 9 nucleotides agree with TRBD1. Germline CDR1 SGHRS, CDR2 YFSETQ. The CDR3 extends over 16 amino acids. V lost 2 bases and J lost 1; bases outside the gene matches: 4. CDR3 DNA: TGCGCCAGCAGCTTACAGGGGGCAGGATCTGGAAACACCATATATTTT. It specifies CASSLQGAGSGNTIYF.

The chain uses TRBV12-3 or TRBV12-4 and TRBJ1-1; D is unclear. Trimming removed 5 bases from V and 2 bases from J, with 9 bases in between. This CDR3 comprises 13 residues. CDR3 protein: CASSRTGNTEAFF. As DNA, the CDR3 is TGTGCCAGCAGTCGAACGGGCAACACTGAAGCTTTCTTT.

The chain carries TRBV19 and TRBJ2-3; possibly TRBD1 for D (6 bases). The V gene lost 7 bases and the J gene lost 5 bases, with 13 bases spanning the gap. Germline lookup yields CDR1 LNHDA and CDR2 SQIVND (reference sequence). The CDR3 spans 13 residues. DNA of the CDR3: TGTGCCAGTATAGGGCAGGGGAGAGATACGCAGTATTTT. As protein: CASIGQGRDTQYF.

The chain is built from TRBV7-9 and TRBJ1-1, with TRBD1 as a possible D gene (5 bases). Between the trimmed V and J ends, which lost 1 base and 1 base, there was a span of 13 bases. The CDR3 runs to 16 residues. Per the germline V gene, CDR1 is SEHNR and CDR2 is FQNEAQ (reference sequence). This chain's CDR3 is CASSLVGRDRNTEAFF. In DNA, the CDR3 is TGTGCCAGCAGCTTAGTGGGTCGGGACCGGAACACTGAAGCTTTCTTT.

The chain couples TRBV2 to TRBJ1-1, with TRBD1 as a possible D gene (5 bases). CDR1 and CDR2 (germline): SNHLY, FYNNEI. This CDR3 contains 13 residues. V dropped 7 bases and J dropped 3 bases, with 12 bases sitting between them. The CDR3 loop reads CASKDTWDTEAFF. CDR3 coding DNA: TGTGCCAGCAAGGACACATGGGACACTGAAGCTTTCTTT.

The chain combines TRBV19 with TRBJ1-6; unclear D gene. Germline lookup yields CDR1 LNHDA and CDR2 SQIVND (reference sequence). V shed 5 bases and J shed 3 bases, with 5 bases lying between them. There are 13 residues in the CDR3. The CDR3 sequence is CASSQIYNSPLHF. As DNA, the CDR3 is TGTGCCAGTAGTCAGATCTATAATTCACCCCTCCACTTT.

The V gene is TRBV7-3, the J gene TRBJ2-5; TRBD2 matches at 9 bases. The CDR3 is made up of 16 amino acids. With V trimmed by 2 bases and J by 4 bases, 8 bases remained unmatched. Germline loops: CDR1 SGHTA, CDR2 FQGTGA. CDR3 in amino acids: CASSLGLAGSRETQYF. DNA of the CDR3: TGTGCCAGCAGCTTAGGCCTAGCGGGGTCGCGAGAGACCCAGTACTTC.

This chain joins TRBV7-9 and TRBJ2-7; D ambiguous. The V end lost 4 bases, the J end lost 4 bases, and 11 bases lay between the germline ends. Germline values: CDR1 SEHNR, CDR2 FQNEAQ (reference sequence). The CDR3 consists of 13 residues. The DNA for the CDR3 is TGTGCCAGCAGCTCGACGGGCAGATACGAGCAGTACTTC. It yields the protein CASSSTGRYEQYF.

V gene TRBV19 combines with J gene TRBJ1-5; tentatively, D is TRBD1 (6 bases). The V gene lost 3 bases and the J gene lost 0 bases, with 18 bases spanning the gap. Germline assignment: CDR1 LNHDA and CDR2 SQIVND (reference sequence). The CDR3 runs 18 residues. This chain's CDR3 is CASSISDSLYYSNQPQHF. The CDR3, as DNA: TGTGCCAGTAGTATTTCGGACAGCCTATATTATAGCAATCAGCCCCAGCATTTT.

The chain couples TRBV3-1 (or the pseudogene TRBV3-2) to TRBJ2-5; D is ambiguous. V lost 2 bases and J 0 bases, leaving 16 bases between the germline ends. Germline-derived CDR1 and CDR2 are LGHDT and YNNKEL (reference sequence). This CDR3 contains 17 residues. The CDR3 region has the DNA TGTGCCAGCAGCCAACGGAAGGTCCTATTATACCAAGAGACCCAGTACTTC. Translation: CASSQRKVLLYQETQYF.

The rearrangement links TRBV5-5 to TRBJ1-4; 8 bases match TRBD1. The germline V gene has CDR1 SGHKS and CDR2 YYEKEE (reference sequence). This CDR3 has 19 residues. J lost 0 bases, V lost 2 bases, and 12 bases had no gene match. CDR3 in DNA: TGTGCCAGCAGCTTCCGGACAGGGTTTAACCGTGCAACTAATGAAAAACTGTTTTTT. This sequence encodes CASSFRTGFNRATNEKLFF.

V and J are TRBV5-1 and TRBJ2-2; no reliable D call. V was pared by 4 bases and J by 5 bases, with 6 bases between. The CDR3 totals 12 residues. Germline V CDR1 and CDR2: SGHRS, YFSETQ. The CDR3 region is CASSEETGELFF. The CDR3 DNA is TGCGCCAGCAGCGAGGAGACCGGGGAGCTGTTTTTT.

J is TRBJ2-1 and V is TRBV9; 9 bases fit TRBD2. Germline lookup yields CDR1 SGDLS and CDR2 YYNGEE. This CDR3 has 16 residues. J lost 2 bases, V lost 3 bases, and 6 bases had no gene match. The CDR3 DNA is TGTGCCAGCAGCGCCCGAGCGGGGGGTACCTACAATGAGCAGTTCTTC. Its protein is CASSARAGGTYNEQFF.

The sample holds one count of this clone. J is TRBJ1-3 and V is TRBV5-4; D is perhaps TRBD1 (5 bases). Germline assignment: CDR1 SGHNT and CDR2 YYREEE (reference sequence). V lost 4 bases and J 0 bases, leaving 8 bases between the germline ends. The CDR3 is made up of 14 amino acids. CDR3 coding DNA: TGTGCCAGCAGCCGGGACTCCTCTGGAAACACCATATATTTT. This encodes CASSRDSSGNTIYF.

The chain has TRBV10-2 and TRBJ1-4; D is possibly TRBD1 (5 bases). The V gene's germline CDR1 is WSHSY and CDR2 SAAADI. V lost 9 bases and J lost 6, with 14 bases in between. This CDR3 is built from 13 residues. CDR3 sequence: CASTRGSYEKLFF. The CDR3 region has the DNA TGCGCCAGTACCCGGGGGAGTTATGAAAAACTGTTTTTT.

The chain is built from TRBV27 and TRBJ2-1, with 7 bases matching TRBD2. CDR3 length equals 15 residues. Germline CDR1 and CDR2: MNHEY and SMNVEV (reference sequence). After removal of 1 base from V and 7 bases from J, the junction contained 7 bases not matched to a gene. The DNA of the CDR3 is TGTGCCAGCAGTTTATGGCGGGGGAAGTTAAATGAGCAGTTCTTC. Protein sequence: CASSLWRGKLNEQFF.